What follows is one T cell receptor (beta chain) and its context. The entry originates in a study of blood T cell repertoires in COVID-19. Study at large: Acute and convalescent COVID-19 specimens originated in the United States, Italy and Spain.

In terms of age and location, participants ranged from roughly 18 to 95 years and lived in about 25 US areas. Germline V gives CDR1 SGHNT, CDR2 YYREEE (reference sequence). This CDR3 has 13 amino acids. V lost 2 bases and J lost 2, with 7 bases in between. Per the original data handling: Estimated nucleated cell counts came from reference gene primer amplification. The protocol was immunoSEQ multiplex PCR, while the TCRdb copy is restricted to in-frame clones and leaves out a portion. The DNA gave D and trimming, while V, J and clone size come from that table. The sample has about 480,000 clones; around nine tenths are singletons.

The rearrangement joins TRBV5-4 to TRBJ1-2; unclear D gene. This TCR derives from a woman between 18 and 30 years old with acute COVID-19. Specimen: PBMCs or T cells enriched from blood (not recorded which). The CDR3 nucleotides read TGTGCCAGCAGCTTATCAGTAAACTATGGCTACACCTTC. This sequence encodes CASSLSVNYGYTF. The whole variable domain, remainder taken from reference TRBV5-4 and TRBJ1-2, is ETGVTQSPTHLIKTRGQQVTLRCSSQSGHNTVSWYQQALGQGPQFIFQYYREEENGRGNFPPRFSGLQFPNYSSELNVNALELDDSALYLCASSLSVNYGYTFGSGTRLTVV.